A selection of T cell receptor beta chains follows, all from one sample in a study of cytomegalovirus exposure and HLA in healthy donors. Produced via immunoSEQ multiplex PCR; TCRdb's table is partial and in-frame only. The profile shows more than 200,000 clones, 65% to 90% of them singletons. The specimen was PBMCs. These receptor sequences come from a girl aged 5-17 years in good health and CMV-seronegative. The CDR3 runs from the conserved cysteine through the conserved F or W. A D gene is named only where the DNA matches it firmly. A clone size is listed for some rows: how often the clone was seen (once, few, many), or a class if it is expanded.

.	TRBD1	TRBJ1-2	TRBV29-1	TGCAGCGTGAGCAGGGGGCTGGACTATGGCTACACCTTC	CSVSRGLDYGYTF
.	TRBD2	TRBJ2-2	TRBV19	TGTGCCAGTAGTCGGCTACTAGCGGGAGAGATTGGCACCGGGGAGCTGTTTTTT	CASSRLLAGEIGTGELFF
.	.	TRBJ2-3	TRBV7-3	TGTGCCAGCAGCTTCTATTCCGGGTATACGCAGTATTTT	CASSFYSGYTQYF
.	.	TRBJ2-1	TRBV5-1	TGCGCCAGCGCCCCTTCCCCGTTGTCGGATGAGCAGTTCTTC	CASAPSPLSDEQFF
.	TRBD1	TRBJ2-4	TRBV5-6	TGTGCCAGCAGCTTAGGTTTACAGGGGGCCGGGGCCAAAAACATTCAGTACTTC	CASSLGLQGAGAKNIQYF
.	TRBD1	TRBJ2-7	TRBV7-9	TGTGCCAGCAGCTTAGGTCAGGGACAGGGGAAAGTTGGCCACGAGCAGTACTTC	CASSLGQGQGKVGHEQYF
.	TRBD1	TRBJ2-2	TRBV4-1	TGCGCCAGCAGCCAAGACGCCGGGACAGACTGGCCCGGGGAGCTGTTTTTT	CASSQDAGTDWPGELFF
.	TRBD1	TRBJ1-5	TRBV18	TGTGCCAGCTCACCGGGACAGGGTGGGTTCCAGCCCCAGCATTTT	CASSPGQGGFQPQHF
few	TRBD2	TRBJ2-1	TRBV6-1	TGTGCCAGCAGAAGACTAGCGGGAGCCTACAATGAGCAGTTCTTC	CASRRLAGAYNEQFF
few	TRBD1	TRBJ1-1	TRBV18	TGTGCCAGCTCTCGGGACAGGAGGAACACTGAAGCTTTCTTT	CASSRDRRNTEAFF